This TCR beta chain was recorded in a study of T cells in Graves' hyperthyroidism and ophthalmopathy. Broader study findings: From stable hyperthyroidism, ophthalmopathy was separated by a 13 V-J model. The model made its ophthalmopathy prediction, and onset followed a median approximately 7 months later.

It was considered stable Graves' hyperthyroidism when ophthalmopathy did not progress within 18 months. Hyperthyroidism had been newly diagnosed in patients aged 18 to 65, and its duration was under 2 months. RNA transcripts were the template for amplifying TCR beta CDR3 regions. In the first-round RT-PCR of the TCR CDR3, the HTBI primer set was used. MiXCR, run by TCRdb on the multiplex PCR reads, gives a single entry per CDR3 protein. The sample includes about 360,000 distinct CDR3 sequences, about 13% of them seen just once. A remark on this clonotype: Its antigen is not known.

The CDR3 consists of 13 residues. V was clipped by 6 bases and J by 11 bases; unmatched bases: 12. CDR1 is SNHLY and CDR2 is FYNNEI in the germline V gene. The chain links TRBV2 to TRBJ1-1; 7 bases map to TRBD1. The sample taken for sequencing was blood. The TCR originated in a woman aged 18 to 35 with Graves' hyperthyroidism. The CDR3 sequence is CASSDRQGFGAFF. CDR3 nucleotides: TGTGCCAGCAGCGACAGACAGGGTTTCGGTGCTTTCTTT.